The 10 T cell receptor beta chains below all came from one sample that was sequenced in a study of T cells in localized non-small cell lung cancer. Only in-frame clones appear in the TCRdb table, and some are missing; sequencing was by immunoSEQ multiplex PCR. The data show tens of thousands of clones, with over 75% seen just once and 5.5% to 6.5% held by the top ten. Sequences were derived from PBMCs, sampled before any cancer treatment. Receptors originate from a man aged 40-75 years with stage II lung adenocarcinoma.

V and J are TRBV30 and TRBJ2-5, with no clear D. Germline CDR1 reads GTSNPN; CDR2 reads SVGIG (reference sequence). Trimming stripped 3 bases from V and 1 base from J, with 6 bases between. The CDR3 sequence is 12 residues long. CDR3 bases: TGTGCCTGGAGAGGCGTCCAAGAGACCCAGTACTTC. This sequence encodes CAWRGVQETQYF.

This chain links TRBV6-4 with TRBJ2-1; tentative D call: TRBD2 (5 bases). The CDR3 totals 13 residues. In germline, CDR1 is MRHNA, CDR2 SNTAGT. V was clipped by 5 bases and J by 3 bases, with 8 bases between them. CDR3 nucleotide sequence: TGTGCCAGCAGTCGCGGGTTCTACAATGAGCAGTTCTTC. Translation gives CASSRGFYNEQFF.

This clone has a handful of counts. The chain carries TRBV14 and TRBJ2-1; 9 bases are shared with TRBD2. V was clipped by 5 bases and J by 6 bases; unmatched bases: 5. This CDR3 has 14 residues. Per germline, CDR1 SGHDN and CDR2 FVKESK. The CDR3 loop reads CASSRLAVANEQFF. The CDR3 DNA reads TGTGCCAGCAGCAGACTAGCGGTTGCCAATGAGCAGTTCTTC.

The chain is built from TRBV19 and TRBJ2-7; 10 bases line up with TRBD1. Germline values: CDR1 LNHDA, CDR2 SQIVND (reference sequence). With V trimmed by 5 bases and J by 6 bases, 7 bases remained unmatched. The CDR3 extends over 14 amino acids. The CDR3 sequence is CASSVPGTGVEQYF. The CDR3 nucleotides are TGTGCCAGTAGTGTCCCCGGGACAGGGGTCGAGCAGTACTTC. Filled out from reference TRBV19 and TRBJ2-7, the complete variable domain reads DGGITQSPKYLFRKEGQNVTLSCEQNLNHDAMYWYRQDPGQGLRLIYYSQIVNDFQKGDIAEGYSVSREKKESFPLTVTSAQKNPTAFYLCASSVPGTGVEQYFGPGTRLTVT.

V and J are TRBV19 and TRBJ2-3; possible D gene TRBD2, 6 bases. Germline V CDR1 and CDR2: LNHDA, SQIVND (reference sequence). Trimming stripped 5 bases from V and 2 bases from J, with 8 bases between. CDR3 size: 13 residues. The CDR3 DNA reads TGTGCCAGTAGTGGCGGGGCCACAGATACGCAGTATTTT. This sequence encodes CASSGGATDTQYF.

This clone was recorded only once. The chain joins TRBV4-2 to TRBJ1-3; D not certain. The CDR3 covers 16 residues. V was trimmed by 0 bases and J by 3 bases, leaving 12 bases between them. Germline V gene sequence: CDR1 LGHNA, CDR2 YNFKEQ. CDR3 nucleotide sequence: TGTGCCAGCAGCCAAGAAGCCGCTCAAATTGGAAACACCATATATTTT. Its translation: CASSQEAAQIGNTIYF.

This chain joins TRBV28 and TRBJ2-5; 8 nucleotides match TRBD1. Germline V CDR1 and CDR2: MDHEN, SYDVKM. J was trimmed by 5 bases and V by 4 bases; bases with no gene match: 6. CDR3 length equals 14 residues. The CDR3 loop is CASSSPDRAETQYF. Written as DNA, the CDR3 is TGTGCCAGCAGTTCCCCGGACAGGGCTGAGACCCAGTACTTC.

This sequence joins TRBV7-9 and TRBJ1-1; D ambiguous. Germline V lookup: CDR1 SEHNR, CDR2 FQNEAQ (reference sequence). The CDR3 is 11 amino acids. The V end was cut by 0 bases, the J end by 8 bases, with 4 bases between. CDR3 loop: CASSLAGEAFF. The DNA for the CDR3 is TGTGCCAGCAGCTTAGCGGGCGAAGCTTTCTTT.

CDR3 in amino acids: CASSQETSGGATDTQYF. The DNA of the CDR3 is TGCGCCAGCAGCCAAGAGACTAGCGGGGGGGCCACAGATACGCAGTATTTT. This rearrangement joins TRBV4-3 to TRBJ2-3; 14 bases match TRBD2. With 0 bases clipped from V and 2 bases from J, the junction kept 1 base outside the gene matches. Germline CDR1 LGHNA, CDR2 YSLEER. This CDR3 is 17 amino acids long.

The chain is built from TRBV5-4 and TRBJ2-7, with 11 bases identical to TRBD1. Germline values: CDR1 SGHNT, CDR2 YYREEE (reference sequence). J gave up 2 bases and V 4 bases, and 8 bases lay outside the gene matches. The CDR3 is 16 amino acids. The CDR3 reads CASSTGQGAVTYEQYF. CDR3 in DNA: TGTGCCAGCAGCACCGGACAGGGGGCGGTAACCTACGAGCAGTACTTC.